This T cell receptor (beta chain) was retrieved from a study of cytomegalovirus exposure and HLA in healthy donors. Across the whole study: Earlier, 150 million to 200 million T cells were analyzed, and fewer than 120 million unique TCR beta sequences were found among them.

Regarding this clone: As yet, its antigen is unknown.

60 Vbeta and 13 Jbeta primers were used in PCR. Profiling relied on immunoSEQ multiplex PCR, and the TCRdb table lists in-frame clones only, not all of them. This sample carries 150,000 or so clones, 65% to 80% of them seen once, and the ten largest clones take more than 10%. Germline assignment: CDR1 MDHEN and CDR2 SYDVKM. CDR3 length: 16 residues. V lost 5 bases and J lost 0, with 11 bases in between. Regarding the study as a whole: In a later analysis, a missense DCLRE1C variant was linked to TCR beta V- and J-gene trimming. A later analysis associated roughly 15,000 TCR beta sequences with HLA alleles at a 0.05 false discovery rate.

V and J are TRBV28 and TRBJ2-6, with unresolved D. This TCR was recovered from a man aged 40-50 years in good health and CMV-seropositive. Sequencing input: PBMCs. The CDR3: CASSELQPSGANVLTF. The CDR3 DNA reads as TGTGCCAGCAGTGAATTACAACCCTCTGGGGCCAACGTCCTGACTTTC. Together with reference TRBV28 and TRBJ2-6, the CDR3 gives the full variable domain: DVKVTQSSRYLVKRTGEKVFLECVQDMDHENMFWYRQDPGLGLRLIYFSYDVKMKEKGDIPEGYSVSREKKERFSLILESASTNQTSMYLCASSELQPSGANVLTFGAGSRLTVL.